This TCR beta chain is from a study of T-cell reconstitution after alpha-beta-depleted transplantation in children (TCRdb year 2016). The study in broad terms: Using TCR repertoire profiling, the study followed T-cell immune reconstitution in a quantitative way in children after TCRalphabeta/CD19-depleted allogeneic hematopoietic cell transplantation.

This clonotype was seen many times. No antigen is known for it. No clone much larger than this one lies a single base away; base qualities are absent. The CDR3 runs 14 residues from the cysteine to the phenylalanine. The CDR3 DNA has 42 bases and is translated from base 1. CDR1 and CDR2 are drawn from the germline V gene: SQVTM, ANQGSEA. V was cut back by 1 base and J by 0 bases, leaving a gap of 9 bases between them. The protocol used for the library was PCR. TCRdb shows the sequencer as Illumina HiSeq 2500. To normalize quantification of the TCRbeta repertoire, the TCR libraries were built with molecular barcoding that relied on unique molecular identifiers. TCRdb trimmed public reads at Q25 via fastp, called clones via MiXCR and kept in-frame beta chains. Rows matching on CDR3 protein sequence are summarized as one entry with the most common DNA and genes. The sample records about 640,000 distinct CDR3 sequences, around 16% of which are singletons. The ten largest clones capture 0.8% to 1.1% of the sample.

The material sequenced was PBMCs from the stem cell graft donor, taken from the stem cell graft. The receptor chain draws on TRBV29-1 and TRBJ2-5; 5 matching bases give a weak D call of TRBD2. This sequence originates from a human donor who donated a stem cell graft to a child with acute myeloid leukemia. The CDR3 in this case is CSVEASGNQETQYF. Here is the DNA: TGCAGCGTTGAAGCGTCCGGGAACCAAGAGACCCAGTACTTC.